This T cell receptor beta chain was captured in a study of response to subunit inactivated influenza vaccine. This clonotype was counted only a few times. TCRdb called the RT-PCR reads again in MiXCR, with one record for every CDR3 protein. The table has roughly 620,000 distinct CDR3 sequences, 11% seen once. V dropped 2 bases and J dropped 4 bases, with 6 bases sitting between them. Germline V lookup: CDR1 MNHEY, CDR2 SVGEGT. This CDR3 comprises 13 residues. The same sample was also used in a study of T cells expressing NK-cell markers. That investigation notes: The TCR beta cDNA came from 5'RACE template switching with UMIs. Sequencing of TCR beta repertoires drew on sorted CD3+CD56+NKG2C+, CD3+CD56+NKG2C- and CD3+CD56-NKG2C+ T cells. One of the eight sequenced donors was seronegative, whereas the other seven were HCMV-seropositive. More than five of the donors carried dominant NKG2C+ clonotypes that took up about 1.0-7.0% of their CD8+ T cells. These clonotypes, the leaders elsewhere, also led the CD3+CD56-NKG2C+ fraction in a few donors.

Material: PBMCs from blood, obtained on the day of vaccination. The chain carries TRBV6-2 or TRBV6-3 and TRBJ2-1; no definite D call. The receptor was derived from a man aged 50 to 60 who received an inactivated influenza vaccine. The CDR3 loop reads CASSYVEYNEQFF. CDR3 bases: TGTGCCAGCAGTTACGTGGAATACAATGAGCAGTTCTTC.